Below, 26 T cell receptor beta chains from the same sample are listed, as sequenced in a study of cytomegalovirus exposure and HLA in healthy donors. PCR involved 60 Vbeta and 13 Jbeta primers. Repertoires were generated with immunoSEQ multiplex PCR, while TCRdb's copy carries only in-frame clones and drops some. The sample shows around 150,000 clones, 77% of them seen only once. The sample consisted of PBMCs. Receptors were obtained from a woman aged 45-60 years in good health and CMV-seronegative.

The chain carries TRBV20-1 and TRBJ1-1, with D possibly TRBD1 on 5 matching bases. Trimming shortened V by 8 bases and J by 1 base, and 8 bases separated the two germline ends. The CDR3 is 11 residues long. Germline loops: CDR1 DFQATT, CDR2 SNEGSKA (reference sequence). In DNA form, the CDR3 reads TGCAGTACAGGAAGGAACACTGAAGCTTTCTTT. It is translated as CSTGRNTEAFF.

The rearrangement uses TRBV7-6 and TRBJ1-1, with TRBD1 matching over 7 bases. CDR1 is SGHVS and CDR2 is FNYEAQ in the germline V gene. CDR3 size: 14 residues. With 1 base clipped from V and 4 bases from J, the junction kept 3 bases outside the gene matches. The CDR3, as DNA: TGTGCCAGCAGCTTAGTCCCAGGGGGCACTGAAGCTTTCTTT. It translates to CASSLVPGGTEAFF.

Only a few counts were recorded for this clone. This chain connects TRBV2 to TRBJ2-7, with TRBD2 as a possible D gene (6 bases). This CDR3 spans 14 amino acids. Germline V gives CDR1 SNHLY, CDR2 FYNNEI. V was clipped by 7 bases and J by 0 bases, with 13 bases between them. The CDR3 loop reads CASKRDFSSYEQYF. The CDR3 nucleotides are TGTGCCAGCAAACGGGACTTTTCCTCCTACGAGCAGTACTTC.

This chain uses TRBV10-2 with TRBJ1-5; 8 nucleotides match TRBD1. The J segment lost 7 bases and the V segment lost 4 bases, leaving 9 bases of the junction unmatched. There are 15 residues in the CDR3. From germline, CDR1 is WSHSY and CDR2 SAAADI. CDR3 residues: CASSGVRGQGQPQHF. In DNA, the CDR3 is TGCGCCAGCAGTGGGGTCAGGGGGCAAGGGCAGCCCCAGCATTTT.

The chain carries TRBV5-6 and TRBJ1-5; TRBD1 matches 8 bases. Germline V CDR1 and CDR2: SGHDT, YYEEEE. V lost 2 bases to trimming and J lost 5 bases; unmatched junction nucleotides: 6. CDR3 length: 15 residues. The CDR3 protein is CASSLRDRNYQPQHF. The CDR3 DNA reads TGTGCCAGCAGCTTAAGGGACAGGAATTATCAGCCCCAGCATTTT.

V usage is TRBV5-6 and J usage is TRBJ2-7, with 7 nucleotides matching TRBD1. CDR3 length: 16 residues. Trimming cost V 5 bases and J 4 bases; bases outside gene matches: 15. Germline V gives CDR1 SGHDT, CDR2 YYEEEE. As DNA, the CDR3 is TGTGCCAGCAGTCTCAAACCCGGCCAGGGGGTTTACGAGCAGTACTTC. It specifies CASSLKPGQGVYEQYF. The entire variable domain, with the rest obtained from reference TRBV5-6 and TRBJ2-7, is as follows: DAGVTQSPTHLIKTRGQQVTLRCSPKSGHDTVSWYQQALGQGPQFIFQYYEEEERQRGNFPDRFSGHQFPNYSSELNVNALLLGDSALYLCASSLKPGQGVYEQYFGPGTRLTVT.

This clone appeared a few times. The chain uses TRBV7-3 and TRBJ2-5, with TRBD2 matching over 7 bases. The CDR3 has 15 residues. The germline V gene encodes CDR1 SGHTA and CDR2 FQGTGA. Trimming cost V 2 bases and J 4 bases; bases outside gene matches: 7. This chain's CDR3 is CASSLSSGEGETQYF. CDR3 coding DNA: TGTGCCAGCAGCTTATCGAGCGGGGAGGGAGAGACCCAGTACTTC.

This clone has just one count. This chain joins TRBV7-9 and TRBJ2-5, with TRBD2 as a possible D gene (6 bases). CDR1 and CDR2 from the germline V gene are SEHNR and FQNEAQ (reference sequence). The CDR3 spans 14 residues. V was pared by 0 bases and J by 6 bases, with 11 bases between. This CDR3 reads CASSLAGGWKTQYF. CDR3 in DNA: TGTGCCAGCAGCTTAGCGGGGGGTTGGAAGACCCAGTACTTC. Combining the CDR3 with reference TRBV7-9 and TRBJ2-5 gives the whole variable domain DTGVSQNPRHKITKRGQNVTFRCDPISEHNRLYWYRQTLGQGPEFLTYFQNEAQLEKSRLLSDRFSAERPKGSFSTLEIQRTEQGDSAMYLCASSLAGGWKTQYFGPGTRLLVL.

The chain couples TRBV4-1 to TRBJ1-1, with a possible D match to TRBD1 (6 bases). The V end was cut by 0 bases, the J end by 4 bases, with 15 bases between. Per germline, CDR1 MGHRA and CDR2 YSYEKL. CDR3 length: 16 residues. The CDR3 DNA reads TGCGCCAGCAGCCAAGATCCCTTTTTAGGGGGCACTGAAGCTTTCTTT. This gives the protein CASSQDPFLGGTEAFF.

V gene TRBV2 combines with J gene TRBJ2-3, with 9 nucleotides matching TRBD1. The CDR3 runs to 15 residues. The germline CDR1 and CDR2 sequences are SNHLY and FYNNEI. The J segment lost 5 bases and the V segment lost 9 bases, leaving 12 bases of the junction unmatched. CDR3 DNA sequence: TGTGCCAGTACGGACCGGGACAGGGAATTAGATACGCAGTATTTT. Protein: CASTDRDRELDTQYF.

CDR3 protein: CASSFQYQETQYF. CDR3 nucleotide sequence: TGTGCCAGCAGCTTTCAGTACCAAGAGACCCAGTACTTC. The chain recombines TRBV7-6 with TRBJ2-5; D is uncertain. CDR1 is SGHVS, CDR2 FNYEAQ, per germline. Trimming removed 3 bases at V and 0 bases at J, with 5 bases between. The CDR3 spans 13 residues.

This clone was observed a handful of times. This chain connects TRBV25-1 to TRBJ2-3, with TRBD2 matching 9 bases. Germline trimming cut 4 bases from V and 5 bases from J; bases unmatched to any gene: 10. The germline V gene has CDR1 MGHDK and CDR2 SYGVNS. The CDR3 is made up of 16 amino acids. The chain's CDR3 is CASSGRGGGAGDTQYF. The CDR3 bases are TGTGCCAGCAGTGGACGGGGCGGGGGGGCCGGAGATACGCAGTATTTT.

The CDR3 sequence: CASIAGNNEQFF. Written as DNA, the CDR3 is TGTGCCAGCATAGCGGGGAACAATGAGCAGTTCTTC. The rearrangement joins TRBV4-2 to TRBJ2-1, with TRBD2 matching 8 bases. After removal of 7 bases from V and 5 bases from J, the junction contained 1 base not matched to a gene. CDR3 size: 12 residues. Germline CDR1 and CDR2: LGHNA and YNFKEQ.

The CDR3 coding sequence is TGTGCCAGCAGCCAGATGGGACAGGGCGGTTCACCCCTCCACTTT. It yields the protein CASSQMGQGGSPLHF. The V call is TRBV4-2, the J call TRBJ1-6; 9 bases fit TRBD1. Losses at the gene ends were 3 bases for V and 9 bases for J; bases not matched to a gene: 6. The CDR3 runs 15 residues. CDR1 is LGHNA, CDR2 YNFKEQ, per germline.

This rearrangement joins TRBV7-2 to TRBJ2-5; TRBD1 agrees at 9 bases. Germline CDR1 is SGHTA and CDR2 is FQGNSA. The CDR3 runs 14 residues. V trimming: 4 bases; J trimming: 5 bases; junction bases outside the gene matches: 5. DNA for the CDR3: TGTGCCAGCAGCTCACGGACAGGGGTCGAGACCCAGTACTTC. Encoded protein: CASSSRTGVETQYF.

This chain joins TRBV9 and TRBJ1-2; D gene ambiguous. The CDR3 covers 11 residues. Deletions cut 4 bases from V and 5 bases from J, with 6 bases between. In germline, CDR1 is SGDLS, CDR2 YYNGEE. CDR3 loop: CASSSRYGYTF. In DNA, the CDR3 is TGTGCCAGCAGCTCCAGATATGGCTACACCTTC.

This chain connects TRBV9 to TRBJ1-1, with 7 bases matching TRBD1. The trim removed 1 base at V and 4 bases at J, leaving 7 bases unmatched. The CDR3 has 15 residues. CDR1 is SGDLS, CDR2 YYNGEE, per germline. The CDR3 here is CASSVSQGFGTEAFF. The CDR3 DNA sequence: TGTGCCAGCAGCGTATCACAGGGGTTCGGCACTGAAGCTTTCTTT.

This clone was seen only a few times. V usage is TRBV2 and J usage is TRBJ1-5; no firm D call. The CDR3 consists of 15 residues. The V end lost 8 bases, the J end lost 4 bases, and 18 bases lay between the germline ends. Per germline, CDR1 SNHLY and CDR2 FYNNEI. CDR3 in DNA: TGTGCCAGCGGAGGTTCACCGGCACAGAATCAGCCCCAGCATTTT. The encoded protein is CASGGSPAQNQPQHF.

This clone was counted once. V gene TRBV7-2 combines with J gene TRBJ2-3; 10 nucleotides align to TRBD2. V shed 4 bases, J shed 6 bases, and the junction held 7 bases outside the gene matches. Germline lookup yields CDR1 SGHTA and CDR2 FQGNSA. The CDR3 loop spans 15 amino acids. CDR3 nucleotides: TGTGCCAGCAGCTCTCCTAGCGGGGGTTGGGATACGCAGTATTTT. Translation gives CASSSPSGGWDTQYF.

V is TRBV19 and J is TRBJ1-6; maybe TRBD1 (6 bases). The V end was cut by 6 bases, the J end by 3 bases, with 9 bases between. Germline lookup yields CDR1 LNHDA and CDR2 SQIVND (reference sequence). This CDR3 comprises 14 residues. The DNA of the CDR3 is TGTGCCAGTAGCCCGACAGGCTATAATTCACCCCTCCACTTT. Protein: CASSPTGYNSPLHF.

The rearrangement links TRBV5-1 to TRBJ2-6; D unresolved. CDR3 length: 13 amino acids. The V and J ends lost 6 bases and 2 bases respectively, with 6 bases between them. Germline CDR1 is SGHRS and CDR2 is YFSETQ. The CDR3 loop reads CASTRTGANVLTF. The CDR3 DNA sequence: TGCGCCAGCACGAGGACTGGGGCCAACGTCCTGACTTTC.

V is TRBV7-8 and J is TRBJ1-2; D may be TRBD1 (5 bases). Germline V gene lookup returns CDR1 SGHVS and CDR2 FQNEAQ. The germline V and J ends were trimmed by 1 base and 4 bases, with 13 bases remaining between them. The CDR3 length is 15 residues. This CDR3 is CASSLVTRGTYGYTF. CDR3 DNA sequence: TGTGCCAGCAGCTTAGTCACCCGGGGGACCTATGGCTACACCTTC.

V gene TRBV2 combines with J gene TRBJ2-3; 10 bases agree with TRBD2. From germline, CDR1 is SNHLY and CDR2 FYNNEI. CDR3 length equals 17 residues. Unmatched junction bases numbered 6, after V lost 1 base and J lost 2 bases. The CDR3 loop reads CASSEGLAGEYTDTQYF. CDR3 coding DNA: TGTGCCAGCAGTGAAGGGCTAGCGGGGGAGTACACAGATACGCAGTATTTT.

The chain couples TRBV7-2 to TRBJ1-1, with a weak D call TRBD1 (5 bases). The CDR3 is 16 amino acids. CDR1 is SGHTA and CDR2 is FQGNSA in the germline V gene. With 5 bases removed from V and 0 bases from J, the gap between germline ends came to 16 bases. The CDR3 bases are TGTGCCAGCAGCCGCGCCGGGACTCAAGTGAACACTGAAGCTTTCTTT. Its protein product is CASSRAGTQVNTEAFF.

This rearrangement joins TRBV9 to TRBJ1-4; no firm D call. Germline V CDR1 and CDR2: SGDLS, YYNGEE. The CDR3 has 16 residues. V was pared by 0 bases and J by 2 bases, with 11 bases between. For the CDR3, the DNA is TGTGCCAGCAGCGTAGAACGCATAACTACTAATGAAAAACTGTTTTTT. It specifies CASSVERITTNEKLFF.

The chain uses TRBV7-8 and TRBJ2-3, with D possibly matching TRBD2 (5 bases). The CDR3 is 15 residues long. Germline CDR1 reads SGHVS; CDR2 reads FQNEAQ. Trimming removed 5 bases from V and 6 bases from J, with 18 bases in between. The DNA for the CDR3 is TGTGCCAGCAGCCCCGATCGGGGATGGTCCGATACGCAGTATTTT. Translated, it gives CASSPDRGWSDTQYF.